This passage covers 11 T cell receptor beta chains from one sample sequenced in a study of blood T cell repertoires in COVID-19 (TCRdb year 2020). The method was the immunoSEQ multiplex PCR assay. TCRdb carries this immuneACCESS record with in-frame sequences only. Its versions omit some clonotypes, under half of them owing to an unresolved V gene in the studies checked, with the rest unexplained. The sample table holds hundreds of thousands of clones, of which 87% were seen once. The top ten constitute about 2% of the sample. Sequencing was done on a sample of peripheral blood. These receptors originate from a woman aged 45-65 years who had recovered from COVID-19.

V usage is TRBV3-1 (or the pseudogene TRBV3-2) and J usage is TRBJ2-3; 7 bases align to TRBD2. Germline V CDR1 and CDR2: LGHDT, YNNKEL (reference sequence). CDR3 length: 14 amino acids. The V segment lost 8 bases and the J segment 5 bases; nucleotides outside the gene matches: 10. CDR3 coding DNA: TGTGCCAGCGGGAACGGGAGGACTAGAGATACGCAGTATTTT. This encodes CASGNGRTRDTQYF.

This chain links TRBV18 with TRBJ2-3, with D perhaps TRBD2 (6 bases). Between the trimmed V and J ends, which lost 0 bases and 2 bases, there was a span of 15 bases. Germline V gene sequence: CDR1 KGHSH, CDR2 LQKENI. The CDR3 contains 17 residues. The CDR3 loop is CASSPPYNGGNTDTQYF. CDR3 sequence (DNA): TGTGCCAGCTCACCACCTTACAACGGGGGAAACACAGATACGCAGTATTTT.

V usage is TRBV6-1 and J usage is TRBJ1-2; 7 positions match TRBD1. This CDR3 is built from 14 residues. The V gene end was trimmed by 0 bases and the J gene end by 3 bases; junction bases not matched to a gene: 1. The germline V gene has CDR1 MNHNS and CDR2 SASEGT. CDR3: CASSEAQGDYGYTF. The CDR3 DNA sequence: TGTGCCAGCAGTGAAGCGCAGGGGGACTATGGCTACACCTTC.

The chain combines TRBV30 with TRBJ1-3; no definite D call. The V end was cut by 1 base, the J end by 4 bases, with 8 bases between. The CDR3 runs 13 residues. Looked up from germline, CDR1 is GTSNPN and CDR2 is SVGIG (reference sequence). This CDR3 reads CAWSGSWGNTIYF. CDR3 nucleotide sequence: TGTGCCTGGAGTGGGAGCTGGGGAAACACCATATATTTT.

This clone was counted between two and nine times. The rearrangement uses TRBV19 and TRBJ2-5; TRBD1 agrees at 9 bases. V shed 5 bases and J 3 bases; nucleotides not matched to a gene: 4. CDR1 LNHDA and CDR2 SQIVND come from the germline V gene (reference sequence). The CDR3 extends over 14 amino acids. CDR3: CASSLRQGEETQYF. As DNA, the CDR3 is TGTGCCAGTAGTCTCCGACAGGGGGAAGAGACCCAGTACTTC. Using reference TRBV19 and TRBJ2-5 for the parts outside the CDR3, the full variable domain is DGGITQSPKYLFRKEGQNVTLSCEQNLNHDAMYWYRQDPGQGLRLIYYSQIVNDFQKGDIAEGYSVSREKKESFPLTVTSAQKNPTAFYLCASSLRQGEETQYFGPGTRLLVL.

This clone was picked up one time. Other nucleotide sequences in the sample specify the same CDR3. The V call is TRBV27, the J call TRBJ1-5; 9 nucleotides line up with TRBD1. Looked up from germline, CDR1 is MNHEY and CDR2 is SMNVEV (reference sequence). CDR3 length: 15 residues. Trimming at V came to 3 bases and at J to 1 base, leaving 1 base not matched to a gene. In DNA, the CDR3 is TGTGCCAGCAGTTTGACAGGGGGGAGCAATCAGCCCCAGCATTTT. Residues: CASSLTGGSNQPQHF.

The chain carries TRBV7-6 and TRBJ2-7; 8 bases are shared with TRBD1. The ends lost 4 bases at V and 0 bases at J; junction bases unmatched: 8. The CDR3 is made up of 16 amino acids. Per germline, CDR1 SGHVS and CDR2 FNYEAQ. The CDR3 bases are TGTGCCAGCAGCTCCATCGGACAGGGATCCTCCTACGAGCAGTACTTC. Translation: CASSSIGQGSSYEQYF.

The rearrangement links TRBV29-1 to TRBJ1-1; D might be TRBD1 (5 bases). This CDR3 region has 13 residues. Germline V gene lookup returns CDR1 SQVTM and CDR2 ANQGSEA. The germline V and J ends were trimmed by 8 bases and 0 bases, with 13 bases remaining between them. CDR3 nucleotide sequence: TGCAGCACACAGGTCACCCTGAACACTGAAGCTTTCTTT. The encoded protein is CSTQVTLNTEAFF. The full variable domain, rest sourced from reference TRBV29-1 and TRBJ1-1, is SAVISQKPSRDICQRGTSLTIQCQVDSQVTMMFWYRQQPGQSLTLIATANQGSEATYESGFVIDKFPISRPNLTFSTLTVSNMSPEDSSIYLCSTQVTLNTEAFFGQGTRLTVV.

The CDR3 coding sequence is TGTGCCAGTAGTCCCGACTCCCTCACAAGCGGGTCATACGAGCAGTACTTC. Translation: CASSPDSLTSGSYEQYF. The chain is built from TRBV19 and TRBJ2-7; tentatively, D is TRBD2 (6 bases). The CDR3 sequence is 17 residues long. The V gene lost 5 bases and the J gene lost 4 bases, with 24 bases spanning the gap. The germline CDR1 and CDR2 sequences are LNHDA and SQIVND (reference sequence).

Only one count was recorded for this clone. This chain links TRBV12-3 or TRBV12-4 with TRBJ2-7, with 7 bases fitting TRBD1. Trimming removed 3 bases from V and 3 bases from J; junction bases left unmatched: 2. CDR3 length: 13 residues. In DNA, the CDR3 is TGTGCCAGCAGTTTGGGACAGAACTACGAGCAGTACTTC. Its translation is CASSLGQNYEQYF.

CDR3 nucleotide sequence: TGTGCCAGCAGTTTAAGGCCCGCCAACTCACCGGCAGGGGATAGTTCACCCCTCCACTTT. It translates to CASSLRPANSPAGDSSPLHF. The gene calls are TRBV27 and TRBJ1-6; maybe TRBD1 (6 bases). The CDR3 has 20 residues. Trimming stripped 2 bases from V and 9 bases from J, with 29 bases between. CDR1 and CDR2 from the germline V gene are MNHEY and SMNVEV (reference sequence).